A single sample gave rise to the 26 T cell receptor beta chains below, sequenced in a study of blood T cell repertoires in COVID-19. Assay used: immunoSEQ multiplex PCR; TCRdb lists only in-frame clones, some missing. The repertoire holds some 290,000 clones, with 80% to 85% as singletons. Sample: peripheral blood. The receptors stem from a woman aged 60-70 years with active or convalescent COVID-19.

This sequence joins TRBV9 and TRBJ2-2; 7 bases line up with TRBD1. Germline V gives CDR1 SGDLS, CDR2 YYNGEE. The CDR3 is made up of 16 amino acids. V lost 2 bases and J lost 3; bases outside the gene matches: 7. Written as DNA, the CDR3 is TGTGCCAGCAGCGTTCACAGGGGAACGGACACCGGGGAGCTGTTTTTT. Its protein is CASSVHRGTDTGELFF.

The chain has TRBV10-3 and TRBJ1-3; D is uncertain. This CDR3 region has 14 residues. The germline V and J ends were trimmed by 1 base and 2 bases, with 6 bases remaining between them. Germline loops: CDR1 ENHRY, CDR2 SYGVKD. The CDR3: CAISEWGAGNTIYF. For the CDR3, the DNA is TGTGCCATCAGTGAGTGGGGAGCTGGAAACACCATATATTTT.

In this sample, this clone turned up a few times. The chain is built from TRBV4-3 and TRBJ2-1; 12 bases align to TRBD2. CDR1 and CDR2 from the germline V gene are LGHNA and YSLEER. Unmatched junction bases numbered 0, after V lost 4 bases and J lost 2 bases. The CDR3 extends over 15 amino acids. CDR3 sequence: CASSRLAGAYNEQFF. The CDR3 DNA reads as TGCGCCAGCAGCCGACTAGCGGGGGCCTACAATGAGCAGTTCTTC.

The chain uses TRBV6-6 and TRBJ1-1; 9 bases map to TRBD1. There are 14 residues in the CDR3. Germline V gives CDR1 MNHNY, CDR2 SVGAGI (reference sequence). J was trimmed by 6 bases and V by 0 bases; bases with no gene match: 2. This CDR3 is CASSYSQGASEAFF. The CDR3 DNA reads TGTGCCAGCAGTTACTCACAGGGGGCTTCTGAAGCTTTCTTT.

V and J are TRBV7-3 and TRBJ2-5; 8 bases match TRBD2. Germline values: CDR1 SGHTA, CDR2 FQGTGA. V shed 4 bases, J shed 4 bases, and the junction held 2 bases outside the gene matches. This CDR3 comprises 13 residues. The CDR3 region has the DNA TGTGCCAGCAGCTATGGACTAGCAGAGACCCAGTACTTC. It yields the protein CASSYGLAETQYF.

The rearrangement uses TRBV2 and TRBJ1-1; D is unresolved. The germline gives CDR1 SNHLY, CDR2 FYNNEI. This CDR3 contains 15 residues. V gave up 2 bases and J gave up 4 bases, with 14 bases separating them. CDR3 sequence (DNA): TGTGCCAGCAGTGAACGACGGGAGTGGGGCACTGAAGCTTTCTTT. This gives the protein CASSERREWGTEAFF.

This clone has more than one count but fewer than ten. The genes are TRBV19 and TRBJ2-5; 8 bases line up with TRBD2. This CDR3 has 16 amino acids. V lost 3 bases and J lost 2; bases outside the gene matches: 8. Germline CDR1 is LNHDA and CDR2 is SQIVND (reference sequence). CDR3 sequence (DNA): TGTGCCAGTAGTATGAGCCCGGGGGGGCGACAAGAGACCCAGTACTTC. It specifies CASSMSPGGRQETQYF.

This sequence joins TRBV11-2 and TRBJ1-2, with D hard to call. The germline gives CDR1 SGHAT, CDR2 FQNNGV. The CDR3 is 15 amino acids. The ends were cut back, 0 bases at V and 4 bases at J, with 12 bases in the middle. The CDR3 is CASSLDLGRIYGYTF. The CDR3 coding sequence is TGTGCCAGCAGCTTAGATCTGGGCCGGATCTATGGCTACACCTTC.

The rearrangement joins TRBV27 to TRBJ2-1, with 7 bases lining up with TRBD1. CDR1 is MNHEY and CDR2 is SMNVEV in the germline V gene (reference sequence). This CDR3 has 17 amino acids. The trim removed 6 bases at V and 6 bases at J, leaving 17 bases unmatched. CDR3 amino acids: CASSPTKGARTSNEQFF. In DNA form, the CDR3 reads TGTGCCAGCAGCCCCACCAAGGGGGCCCGAACAAGCAATGAGCAGTTCTTC.

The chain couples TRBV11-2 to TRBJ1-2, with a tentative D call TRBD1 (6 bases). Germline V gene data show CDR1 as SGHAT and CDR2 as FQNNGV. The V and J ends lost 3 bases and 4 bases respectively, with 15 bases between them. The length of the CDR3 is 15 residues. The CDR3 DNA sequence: TGTGCCAGCAGCTTGGGAGGGGGGATGGGCTATGGCTACACCTTC. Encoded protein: CASSLGGGMGYGYTF.

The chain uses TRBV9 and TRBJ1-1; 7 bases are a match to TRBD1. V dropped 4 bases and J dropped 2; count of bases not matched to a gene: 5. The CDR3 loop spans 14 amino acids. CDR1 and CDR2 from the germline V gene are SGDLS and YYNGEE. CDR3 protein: CASSSTGKNTEAFF. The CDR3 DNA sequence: TGTGCCAGCAGCTCGACAGGGAAAAACACTGAAGCTTTCTTT.

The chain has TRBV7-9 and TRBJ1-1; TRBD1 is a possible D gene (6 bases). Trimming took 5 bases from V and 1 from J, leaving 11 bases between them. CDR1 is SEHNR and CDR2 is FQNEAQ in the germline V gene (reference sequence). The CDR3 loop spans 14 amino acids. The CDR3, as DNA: TGTGCCAGCAGCCGTCAGGGGAGGAACACTGAAGCTTTCTTT. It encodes CASSRQGRNTEAFF.

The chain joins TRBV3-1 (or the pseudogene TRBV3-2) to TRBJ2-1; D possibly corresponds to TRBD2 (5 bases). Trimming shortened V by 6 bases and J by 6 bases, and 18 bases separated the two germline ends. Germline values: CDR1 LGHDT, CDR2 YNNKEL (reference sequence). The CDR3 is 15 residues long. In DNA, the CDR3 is TGTGCCAGCAGACTAGGTGAGGGTACCTTCAATGAGCAGTTCTTC. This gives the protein CASRLGEGTFNEQFF.

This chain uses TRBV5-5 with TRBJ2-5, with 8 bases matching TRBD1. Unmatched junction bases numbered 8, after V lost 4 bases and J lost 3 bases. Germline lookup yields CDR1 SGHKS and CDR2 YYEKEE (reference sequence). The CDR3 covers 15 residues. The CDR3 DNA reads TGTGCCAGCAGCCCGGACAGGGTAGGCGAAGAGACCCAGTACTTC. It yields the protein CASSPDRVGEETQYF.

CDR3 amino acids: CASSRLAVPRGGYTF. CDR3 nucleotides: TGCGCCAGCAGCCGGCTCGCTGTGCCTAGAGGCGGCTACACCTTC. The chain employs TRBV4-1 and TRBJ1-2; D not resolved. The CDR3 runs to 15 residues. The germline V gene has CDR1 MGHRA and CDR2 YSYEKL. The V gene lost 4 bases and the J gene lost 8 bases, with 20 bases spanning the gap.

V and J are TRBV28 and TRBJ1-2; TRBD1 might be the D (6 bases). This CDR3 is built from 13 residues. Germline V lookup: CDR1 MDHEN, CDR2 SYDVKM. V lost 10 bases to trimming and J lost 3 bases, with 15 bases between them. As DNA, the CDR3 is TGTGCCATCCAGGGGTTCGTGGACTATGGCTACACCTTC. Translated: CAIQGFVDYGYTF.

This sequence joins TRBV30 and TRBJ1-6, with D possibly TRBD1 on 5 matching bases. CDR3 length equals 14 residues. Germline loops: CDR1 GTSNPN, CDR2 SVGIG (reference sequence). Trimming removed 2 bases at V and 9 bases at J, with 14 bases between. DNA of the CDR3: TGTGCCTGGAGTCGTGGCAGGGTTAGTTCACCCCTCCACTTT. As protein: CAWSRGRVSSPLHF.

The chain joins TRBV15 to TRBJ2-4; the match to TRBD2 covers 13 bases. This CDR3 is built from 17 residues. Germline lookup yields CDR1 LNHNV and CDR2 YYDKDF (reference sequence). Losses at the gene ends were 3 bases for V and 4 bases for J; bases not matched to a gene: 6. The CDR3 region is CATSRGGLAGPKNIQYF. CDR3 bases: TGTGCCACCAGCAGGGGGGGACTAGCGGGGCCGAAAAACATTCAGTACTTC.

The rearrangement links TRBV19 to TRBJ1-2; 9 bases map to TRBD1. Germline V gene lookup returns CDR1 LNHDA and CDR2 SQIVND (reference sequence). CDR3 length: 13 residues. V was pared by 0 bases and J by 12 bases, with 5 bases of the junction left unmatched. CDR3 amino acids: CASSIDPGTGNTF. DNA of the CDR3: TGTGCCAGTAGTATAGACCCGGGGACAGGGAACACCTTC. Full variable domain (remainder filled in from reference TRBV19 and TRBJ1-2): DGGITQSPKYLFRKEGQNVTLSCEQNLNHDAMYWYRQDPGQGLRLIYYSQIVNDFQKGDIAEGYSVSREKKESFPLTVTSAQKNPTAFYLCASSIDPGTGNTFGSGTRLTVV.

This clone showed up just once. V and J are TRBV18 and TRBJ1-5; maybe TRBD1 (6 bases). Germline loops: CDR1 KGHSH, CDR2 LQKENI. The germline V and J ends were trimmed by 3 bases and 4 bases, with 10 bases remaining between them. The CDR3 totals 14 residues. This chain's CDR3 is CASSPGAGNQPQHF. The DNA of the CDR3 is TGTGCCAGCTCACCGGGGGCTGGAAATCAGCCCCAGCATTTT.

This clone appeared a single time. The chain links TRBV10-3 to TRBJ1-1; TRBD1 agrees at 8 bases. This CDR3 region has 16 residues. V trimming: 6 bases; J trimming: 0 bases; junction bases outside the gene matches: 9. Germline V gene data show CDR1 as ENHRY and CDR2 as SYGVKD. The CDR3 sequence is CAISVRGQAVNTEAFF. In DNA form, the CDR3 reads TGTGCCATCAGCGTTAGGGGACAGGCAGTGAACACTGAAGCTTTCTTT.

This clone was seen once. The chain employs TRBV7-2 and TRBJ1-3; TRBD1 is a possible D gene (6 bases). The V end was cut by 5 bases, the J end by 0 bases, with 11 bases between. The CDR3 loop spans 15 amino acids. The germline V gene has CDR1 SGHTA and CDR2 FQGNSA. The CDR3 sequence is CASSPRTVSGNTIYF. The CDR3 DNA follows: TGTGCCAGCAGCCCGAGGACAGTCTCTGGAAACACCATATATTTT. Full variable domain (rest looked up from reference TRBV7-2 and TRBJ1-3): GAGVSQSPSNKVTEKGKDVELRCDPISGHTALYWYRQSLGQGLEFLIYFQGNSAPDKSGLPSDRFSAERTGGSVSTLTIQRTQQEDSAVYLCASSPRTVSGNTIYFGEGSWLTVV.

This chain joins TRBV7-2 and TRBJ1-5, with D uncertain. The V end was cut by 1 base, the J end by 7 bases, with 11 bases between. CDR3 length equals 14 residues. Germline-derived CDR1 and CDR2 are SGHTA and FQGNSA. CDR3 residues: CASSLGSRGQPQHF. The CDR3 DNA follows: TGTGCCAGCAGCTTAGGGTCCAGAGGGCAGCCCCAGCATTTT.

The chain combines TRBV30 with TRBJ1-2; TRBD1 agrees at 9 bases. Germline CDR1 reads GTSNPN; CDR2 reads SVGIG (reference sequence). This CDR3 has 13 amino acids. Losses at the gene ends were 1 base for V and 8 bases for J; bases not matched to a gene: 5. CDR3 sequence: CAWSDRGQRGYTF. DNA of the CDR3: TGTGCCTGGAGTGACAGGGGGCAGAGGGGCTACACCTTC.

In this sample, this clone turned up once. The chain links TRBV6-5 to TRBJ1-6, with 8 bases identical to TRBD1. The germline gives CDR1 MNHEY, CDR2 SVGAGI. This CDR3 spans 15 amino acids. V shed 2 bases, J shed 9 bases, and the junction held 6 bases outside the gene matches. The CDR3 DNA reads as TGTGCCAGCAGTTACAGGACAGGGATTGTTTCACCCCTCCACTTT. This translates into CASSYRTGIVSPLHF.

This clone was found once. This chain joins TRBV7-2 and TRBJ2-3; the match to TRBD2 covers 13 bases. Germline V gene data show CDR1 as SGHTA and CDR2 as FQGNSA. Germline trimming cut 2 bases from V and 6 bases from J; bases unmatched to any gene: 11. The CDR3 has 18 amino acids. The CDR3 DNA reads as TGTGCCAGCAGCTTATCCGCAGTACTAGCGGGGGGGCGGGATACGCAGTATTTT. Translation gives CASSLSAVLAGGRDTQYF. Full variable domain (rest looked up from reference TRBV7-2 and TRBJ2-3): GAGVSQSPSNKVTEKGKDVELRCDPISGHTALYWYRQSLGQGLEFLIYFQGNSAPDKSGLPSDRFSAERTGGSVSTLTIQRTQQEDSAVYLCASSLSAVLAGGRDTQYFGPGTRLTVL.